This TCR beta chain was sequenced during a study of blood T cell repertoires in COVID-19. Seattle cases were enrolled at active infection and followed longitudinally. V dropped 3 bases and J dropped 11 bases, with 23 bases sitting between them. The CDR3 has 16 residues. CDR1 and CDR2 from the germline V gene are LGHDT and YNNKEL (reference sequence). Study processing details: The assay estimated nucleated cells by amplifying reference gene primers. The assay was immunoSEQ multiplex PCR, and TCRdb's table has in-frame clones only and misses some. Clone size and V and J calls were adopted from that table, with D and trimming inferred from the DNA. The sample yields fewer than 250,000 clones, around 90% seen once.

This receptor was obtained from a man aged 30 to 39 with COVID-19, enrolled during active disease. The rearrangement joins TRBV3-1 (or the pseudogene TRBV3-2) to TRBJ2-1; D is perhaps TRBD2 (7 bases). The sequenced sample consisted of peripheral blood. The CDR3 spells CASSQGAGSGGQQQFF. CDR3 in DNA: TGTGCCAGCAGCCAGGGTGCGGGGTCGGGGGGACAACAGCAGTTCTTC.